The sequence of this TCR beta chain was determined in a study of shared clonotypes between healthy human individuals. V shed 3 bases and J shed 4 bases, with 10 bases lying between them. The CDR3 runs to 14 residues. Germline assignment: CDR1 SGHNT and CDR2 YYREEE (reference sequence). Donors were Caucasian adults residing in Nashville, Tennessee, USA. Sequencing was performed with immunoSEQ multiplex PCR; in TCRdb, only in-frame clones are kept and a portion is missing. The sample holds roughly 2,500,000 clones; approximately 93% are singletons and the top ten take approximately 0.35%. V gene TRBV5-4 combines with J gene TRBJ2-2; D is unresolved. The sample was naive CD4+ T cells from PBMCs. The subset here: CD45RA+ positively selected. The TCR sequence derives from a man aged 18-30 years in good health. Some clones in this sample may be carry-over from other donors' samples. For the CDR3, the DNA is TGTGCCAGCAGCTATACTCGTAGCACCGGGGAGCTGTTTTTT. It is translated as CASSYTRSTGELFF.